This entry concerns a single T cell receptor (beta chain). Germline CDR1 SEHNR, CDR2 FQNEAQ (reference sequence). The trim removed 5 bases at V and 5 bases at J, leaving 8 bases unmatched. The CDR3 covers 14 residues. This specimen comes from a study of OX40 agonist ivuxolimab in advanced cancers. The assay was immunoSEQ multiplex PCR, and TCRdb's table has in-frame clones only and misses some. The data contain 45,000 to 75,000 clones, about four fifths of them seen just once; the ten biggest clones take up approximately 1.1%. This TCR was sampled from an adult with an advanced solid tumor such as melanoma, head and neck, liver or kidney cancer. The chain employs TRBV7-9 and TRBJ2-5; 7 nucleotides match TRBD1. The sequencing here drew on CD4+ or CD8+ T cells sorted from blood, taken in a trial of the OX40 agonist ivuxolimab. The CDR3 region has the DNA TGTGCCAGCAGCGCCGACAGGGTTAGGGAGACCCAGTACTTC. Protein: CASSADRVRETQYF.